This T cell receptor (beta chain) was recorded in a study of blood T cell repertoires in COVID-19. Study information: The United States, Italy and Spain supplied acute and convalescent COVID-19 samples. PBMCs, B-cell-depleted T cells, or T cells provided the cDNA or gDNA that made up the material.

In the authors' workflow: Reference gene primer amplification yielded estimated nucleated cell counts. Only in-frame clones appear in the TCRdb table, and some are missing; sequencing was by immunoSEQ multiplex PCR. The V and J calls and clone size are taken from that table; D and trimming were inferred from the DNA. The data show around 80,000 clones, around 81% seen once. CDR3 length: 16 residues. Per germline, CDR1 SGDLS and CDR2 YYNGEE. V trimming: 2 bases; J trimming: 7 bases; junction bases outside the gene matches: 9. The clonotype comes from a human donor in a cohort sampled during active COVID-19. The chain combines TRBV9 with TRBJ2-1, with 10 bases lining up with TRBD2. Sequencing input: peripheral blood. The CDR3 DNA sequence: TGTGCCAGCAGCGTCACAGGACTAGCGGCTGGGAATGAGCAGTTCTTC. Translating gives CASSVTGLAAGNEQFF.